Presented here are 11 T cell receptor beta chains from one specimen sequenced in a study of cytomegalovirus exposure and HLA in healthy donors. PCR was performed using 60 Vbeta and 13 Jbeta primers. The protocol was immunoSEQ multiplex PCR, while the TCRdb copy is restricted to in-frame clones and leaves out a portion. The table has 75,000 to 85,000 clones, about three quarters seen once. Sequencing was performed on PBMCs. These receptors all stem from a male donor in good health and CMV-seronegative.

The CDR3: CASSEQARQYF. CDR3 DNA sequence: TGTGCCAGCAGTGAACAGGCCCGGCAGTACTTC. The chain links TRBV2 to TRBJ2-7; D remains unclear. This CDR3 region has 11 residues. Germline loops: CDR1 SNHLY, CDR2 FYNNEI. V was clipped by 2 bases and J by 9 bases, with 8 bases between them.

This clone has a handful of counts. An end of the junction does not agree with germline; a read error may underlie this. V usage is TRBV5-1 and J usage is TRBJ2-3; D may be TRBD2 (7 bases). The CDR3 has 16 amino acids. CDR1 is SGHRS and CDR2 is YFSETQ in the germline V gene. The chain's CDR3 is CASSFGGPPSIDTQYF. The CDR3 DNA reads as TGCGCCAGCAGCTTCGGGGGGCCTCCCAGCATAGATACGCAGTATTTT.

This clone has a single count. The chain carries TRBV5-6 and TRBJ2-2, with D possibly matching TRBD1 (5 bases). The germline V and J ends were trimmed by 3 bases and 11 bases, with 11 bases remaining between them. The CDR3 spans 12 residues. The germline gives CDR1 SGHDT, CDR2 YYEEEE. The CDR3 is CASSWSRGELFF. The CDR3 DNA reads TGTGCCAGCAGCTGGAGTAGGGGAGAGCTGTTTTTT.

The V call is TRBV19, the J call TRBJ1-4; 7 nucleotides line up with TRBD1. This CDR3 comprises 15 residues. The junction had 5 bases not matched to a gene; V was cut back by 7 bases and J by 0 bases. Germline V gene lookup returns CDR1 LNHDA and CDR2 SQIVND (reference sequence). CDR3 sequence reads: CASKQGPATNEKLFF. CDR3 coding DNA: TGTGCCAGTAAACAGGGGCCTGCAACTAATGAAAAACTGTTTTTT.

The chain combines TRBV9 with TRBJ2-3; the D gene is possibly TRBD1 (6 bases). V lost 3 bases and J 4 bases, leaving 18 bases between the germline ends. The V gene's germline CDR1 is SGDLS and CDR2 YYNGEE. This CDR3 comprises 16 residues. This CDR3 is CASSAALRQAPDTQYF. CDR3 sequence (DNA): TGTGCCAGCAGCGCCGCCTTGAGACAGGCCCCAGATACGCAGTATTTT.

The CDR3 region is CASSLGGQGQTQYF. CDR3 in DNA: TGCGCCAGCAGCTTGGGTGGACAGGGGCAGACCCAGTACTTC. This sequence joins TRBV5-1 and TRBJ2-5; 9 bases map to TRBD1. This CDR3 has 14 residues. The germline V gene has CDR1 SGHRS and CDR2 YFSETQ. V was pared by 0 bases and J by 6 bases, with 3 bases of the junction left unmatched.

The V gene is TRBV6-1, the J gene TRBJ1-1; 7 nucleotides align to TRBD1. The CDR3 consists of 12 residues. V shed 7 bases, J shed 7 bases, and the junction held 6 bases outside the gene matches. Looked up from germline, CDR1 is MNHNS and CDR2 is SASEGT. DNA of the CDR3: TGTGCCAGCACGAGGGGGCGGGGTGAAGCTTTCTTT. As protein: CASTRGRGEAFF.

This sequence joins TRBV14 and TRBJ2-7; TRBD2 matches 12 bases. The CDR3 totals 16 residues. Per the germline V gene, CDR1 is SGHDN and CDR2 is FVKESK. V shed 0 bases and J 7 bases; nucleotides not matched to a gene: 7. The CDR3 region has the DNA TGTGCCAGCAGCCAAGAACTGGGACTAGCGGGTTATGAGCAGTACTTC. It yields the protein CASSQELGLAGYEQYF.

This clone showed up just a few times. This chain joins TRBV10-3 and TRBJ1-2; TRBD1 matches 10 bases. The CDR3 length is 15 residues. CDR1 and CDR2 from the germline V gene are ENHRY and SYGVKD. V lost 2 bases to trimming and J lost 7 bases; unmatched junction nucleotides: 7. CDR3 bases: TGTGCCATCAGTGAGGGTCCGCGACAGGGGGCTGGCTACACCTTC. Translating gives CAISEGPRQGAGYTF.

J is TRBJ2-7 and V is TRBV21-1; no check of the table's D call, TRBD1, against the DNA was made. TRBV21-1 is assigned pseudogene status. The CDR3 runs to 17 residues. CDR3: CASSKEASGTVGYEQYF. The CDR3 DNA follows: TGTGCCAGCAGCAAAGAAGCCTCCGGGACAGTGGGATACGAGCAGTACTTC.

The J gene is TRBJ1-2, the V gene TRBV6-5; a weak D match, TRBD1 (6 bases). The CDR3 length is 12 residues. Germline-derived CDR1 and CDR2 are MNHEY and SVGAGI. V dropped 6 bases and J dropped 8 bases, with 13 bases sitting between them. The CDR3 sequence: CASRHRVGGYTF. The CDR3 DNA is TGTGCCAGCAGGCACAGGGTTGGGGGCTACACCTTC.